Below are 31 T cell receptor beta chains sequenced from a single sample in a study. One entry per CDR3 protein results from TCRdb running MiXCR on the RT-PCR reads. The sample has 650,000 to 800,000 distinct CDR3 sequences, around 14% seen once; the top ten hold 3.6%. Sample: memory CD4+ T cells from blood. The receptors here all came from a female donor in good health, serving as a healthy control.

This chain links TRBV4-2 with TRBJ2-3; 7 nucleotides align to TRBD2. Germline assignment: CDR1 LGHNA and CDR2 YNFKEQ. The CDR3 extends over 18 amino acids. V trimming: 4 bases; J trimming: 2 bases; junction bases outside the gene matches: 15. This CDR3 is CASSPQLASGDYTDTQYF. Written as DNA, the CDR3 is TGTGCCAGCAGCCCCCAGTTAGCTAGCGGAGATTACACAGATACGCAGTATTTT.

This clonotype was observed a few times. The V and J genes are TRBV12-3 or TRBV12-4 and TRBJ2-4; TRBD1 matches at 7 bases. J was trimmed by 9 bases and V by 4 bases; bases with no gene match: 0. This CDR3 comprises 11 residues. The chain's CDR3 is CASSWTGIQYF. The CDR3 DNA follows: TGTGCCAGCAGTTGGACAGGCATTCAGTACTTC.

A few counts support this clonotype. This chain connects TRBV20-1 to TRBJ2-1; TRBD2 agrees at 13 bases. The CDR3 sequence is 15 residues long. V trimming: 0 bases; J trimming: 8 bases; junction bases outside the gene matches: 4. Germline assignment: CDR1 DFQATT and CDR2 SNEGSKA (reference sequence). CDR3 sequence (DNA): TGCAGTGCTAGAGATCCCACTAGCGGGAGGGATGAGCAGTTCTTC. This gives the protein CSARDPTSGRDEQFF.

The J gene is TRBJ2-7, the V gene TRBV20-1, with D maybe TRBD1 (6 bases). Germline V gene sequence: CDR1 DFQATT, CDR2 SNEGSKA (reference sequence). CDR3 length: 17 residues. With 0 bases removed from V and 1 base from J, the gap between germline ends came to 19 bases. The CDR3 sequence is CSAREPPRAGVSYEQYF. The CDR3 coding sequence is TGCAGTGCTAGAGAACCCCCCAGGGCAGGGGTATCCTACGAGCAGTACTTC.

There are a few counts of this clonotype. The rearrangement joins TRBV18 to TRBJ2-7, with TRBD1 identical over 9 bases. This CDR3 has 15 amino acids. Trimming cost V 1 base and J 5 bases; bases outside gene matches: 6. CDR1 is KGHSH, CDR2 LQKENI, per germline. As DNA, the CDR3 is TGTGCCAGCTCACCACGAGGACAGGGGCTGAACGAGCAGTACTTC. Its translation: CASSPRGQGLNEQYF. The variable domain in full, with the rest retrieved from reference TRBV18 and TRBJ2-7, is NAGVMQNPRHLVRRRGQEARLRCSPMKGHSHVYWYRQLPEEGLKFMVYLQKENIIDESGMPKERFSAEFPKEGPSILRIQQVVRGDSAAYFCASSPRGQGLNEQYFGPGTRLTVT.

In its sample, this clonotype was seen many times. The chain uses TRBV5-5 and TRBJ2-5, with 8 positions matching TRBD1. Trimming at V came to 4 bases and at J to 5 bases, leaving 4 bases not matched to a gene. From germline, CDR1 is SGHKS and CDR2 YYEKEE (reference sequence). The CDR3 length is 13 residues. The CDR3 protein is CASSQQGGETQYF. CDR3 DNA sequence: TGTGCCAGCAGCCAACAGGGGGGTGAGACCCAGTACTTC. Supplemented by reference TRBV5-5 and TRBJ2-5, the full variable domain reads DAGVTQSPTHLIKTRGQQVTLRCSPISGHKSVSWYQQVLGQGPQFIFQYYEKEERGRGNFPDRFSARQFPNYSSELNVNALLLGDSALYLCASSQQGGETQYFGPGTRLLVL.

This clonotype was observed a few times. The rearrangement links TRBV30 to TRBJ1-1; the D gene is possibly TRBD1 (6 bases). The CDR3 is 13 residues long. Looked up from germline, CDR1 is GTSNPN and CDR2 is SVGIG (reference sequence). V was shortened by 0 bases and J by 7 bases, with 12 bases between the two germline ends. The CDR3: CAWSVRGGSEAFF. CDR3 sequence (DNA): TGTGCCTGGAGTGTAAGAGGGGGTAGTGAAGCTTTCTTT.

This clonotype was seen ten or more times. The chain couples TRBV4-2 to TRBJ2-5; perhaps TRBD1 as D (6 bases). V shed 1 base and J shed 3 bases, with 9 bases lying between them. The CDR3 is 14 amino acids. CDR1 is LGHNA, CDR2 YNFKEQ, per germline. For the CDR3, the DNA is TGTGCCAGCAGCCAAGGACAGGAGGAAGAGACCCAGTACTTC. The encoded protein is CASSQGQEEETQYF.

The chain joins TRBV20-1 to TRBJ1-1; D not certain. With 0 bases removed from V and 4 bases from J, the gap between germline ends came to 12 bases. This CDR3 has 14 residues. Per germline, CDR1 DFQATT and CDR2 SNEGSKA (reference sequence). CDR3 in DNA: TGCAGTGCTAGAGATAGGGTAAAGAGCACTGAAGCTTTCTTT. Amino acid sequence: CSARDRVKSTEAFF.

This clonotype was observed a handful of times. J is TRBJ2-7 and V is TRBV7-2; D uncertain. CDR1 SGHTA and CDR2 FQGNSA come from the germline V gene. The CDR3 length is 14 residues. V was shortened by 5 bases and J by 2 bases, with 13 bases between the two germline ends. The CDR3 bases are TGTGCCAGCAGCCGAAGCCAGGCGACCTACGAGCAGTACTTC. As protein: CASSRSQATYEQYF.

This clonotype turned up a few times. The gene calls are TRBV5-1 and TRBJ2-6, with D perhaps matching TRBD1 (5 bases). V lost 4 bases and J 2 bases, leaving 10 bases between the germline ends. This CDR3 is 15 amino acids long. Germline assignment: CDR1 SGHRS and CDR2 YFSETQ. DNA for the CDR3: TGCGCCAGCAGCCAAAGACAGACTGGGGCCAACGTCCTGACTTTC. This codes for CASSQRQTGANVLTF.

The V call is TRBV20-1, the J call TRBJ1-2; D perhaps matches TRBD1 (5 bases). Trimming stripped 7 bases from V and 4 bases from J, with 16 bases between. CDR3 length equals 13 residues. Germline V CDR1 and CDR2: DFQATT, SNEGSKA (reference sequence). The CDR3 here is CSVRQGRAYGYTF. For the CDR3, the DNA is TGCAGTGTTCGTCAGGGTCGGGCCTATGGCTACACCTTC.

This clonotype was counted only a few times. The genes are TRBV5-1 and TRBJ2-2; no clear D gene. The germline V and J ends were trimmed by 6 bases and 0 bases, with 12 bases remaining between them. There are 15 residues in the CDR3. The germline V gene encodes CDR1 SGHRS and CDR2 YFSETQ. For the CDR3, the DNA is TGCGCCAGCACCCAAGTTTTCTCGAACACCGGGGAGCTGTTTTTT. Its translation: CASTQVFSNTGELFF.

This rearrangement joins TRBV3-1 to TRBJ1-1, with a possible D match to TRBD1 (6 bases). CDR1 and CDR2 (germline): LGHDT, YNNKEL (reference sequence). The CDR3 consists of 15 residues. V was trimmed by 5 bases and J by 0 bases, leaving 13 bases between them. The CDR3 reads CASSSRGGVNTEAFF. CDR3 nucleotide sequence: TGTGCCAGCAGCTCTAGAGGGGGGGTGAACACTGAAGCTTTCTTT. The full variable domain, rest sourced from reference TRBV3-1 and TRBJ1-1, is DTAVSQTPKYLVTQMGNDKSIKCEQNLGHDTMYWYKQDSKKFLKIMFSYNNKELIINETVPNRFSPKSPDKAHLNLHINSLELGDSAVYFCASSSRGGVNTEAFFGQGTRLTVV.

The chain combines TRBV30 with TRBJ1-2; unclear D gene. The CDR3 has 14 amino acids. Per the germline V gene, CDR1 is GTSNPN and CDR2 is SVGIG (reference sequence). V was clipped by 0 bases and J by 2 bases, with 10 bases between them. CDR3 amino acids: CAWSVLTGNYGYTF. The CDR3 nucleotides are TGTGCCTGGAGTGTACTGACCGGCAACTATGGCTACACCTTC.

V usage is TRBV20-1 and J usage is TRBJ2-5; perhaps TRBD2 as D (6 bases). The germline V gene encodes CDR1 DFQATT and CDR2 SNEGSKA (reference sequence). This CDR3 region has 15 residues. The CDR3 protein is CAGQVLGVLEETQYF. The CDR3 nucleotides read TGCGCGGGGCAGGTCCTGGGGGTCCTGGAAGAGACCCAGTACTTC.

This clonotype appeared a single time. The rearrangement uses TRBV20-1 and TRBJ2-3, with D possibly matching TRBD2 (5 bases). V shed 3 bases and J shed 2 bases, with 24 bases lying between them. The germline V gene encodes CDR1 DFQATT and CDR2 SNEGSKA (reference sequence). The CDR3 totals 18 residues. This CDR3 is CSASPPSVRVGPTDTQYF. The CDR3 bases are TGCAGTGCTAGCCCCCCTAGTGTGCGGGTGGGCCCCACAGATACGCAGTATTTT.

At least ten counts were recorded for this clonotype. This chain links TRBV10-3 with TRBJ2-5, with a weak D call TRBD1 (6 bases). Germline assignment: CDR1 ENHRY and CDR2 SYGVKD. Between the trimmed V and J ends, which lost 4 bases and 6 bases, there was a span of 6 bases. The CDR3 extends over 11 amino acids. Here the CDR3 DNA reads TGTGCCATCAGTGGGGGGCAGACCCAGTACTTC. Protein product: CAISGGQTQYF.

The sample holds a few counts of this clonotype. V is TRBV7-8 and J is TRBJ1-2; D gene ambiguous. The CDR3 totals 13 residues. Trimming left V 6 bases short and J 3 bases short, with 11 bases between. Germline V lookup: CDR1 SGHVS, CDR2 FQNEAQ. The CDR3 DNA follows: TGTGCCAGCAGTAGTAGGCGGGACTATGGCTACACCTTC. It yields the protein CASSSRRDYGYTF.

The chain couples TRBV18 to TRBJ2-1; 9 bases fit TRBD2. CDR1 is KGHSH, CDR2 LQKENI, per germline. The CDR3 spans 16 residues. V dropped 6 bases and J dropped 6; count of bases not matched to a gene: 12. The CDR3 DNA sequence: TGTGCCAGCTCGCGGGGTCTAGCGGGAACAGGCAATGAGCAGTTCTTC. This encodes CASSRGLAGTGNEQFF.

This clonotype has just a few counts. The chain is built from TRBV5-4 and TRBJ2-5; D is uncertain. Germline V gene lookup returns CDR1 SGHNT and CDR2 YYREEE (reference sequence). This CDR3 comprises 15 residues. Trimming cost V 0 bases and J 7 bases, with 16 bases left between them. The CDR3 protein is CASSLDLVSLGTQYF. Written as DNA, the CDR3 is TGTGCCAGCAGCTTGGATCTTGTGTCACTGGGGACCCAGTACTTC.

This clonotype was observed at least ten times. The chain couples TRBV4-1 to TRBJ2-3; D gene uncertain. Deletions cut 4 bases from V and 5 bases from J, with 10 bases between. The CDR3 is made up of 13 amino acids. Germline CDR1 and CDR2: MGHRA and YSYEKL. CDR3 coding DNA: TGCGCCAGCAGCCTGACTGTACAAGATACGCAGTATTTT. It yields the protein CASSLTVQDTQYF.

This chain links TRBV20-1 with TRBJ2-5; 11 positions match TRBD2. The germline gives CDR1 DFQATT, CDR2 SNEGSKA (reference sequence). V was pared by 1 base and J by 4 bases, with 8 bases of the junction left unmatched. CDR3 length: 16 amino acids. The CDR3 spells CSARAGLAGGAETQYF. CDR3 coding DNA: TGCAGTGCTAGAGCGGGCCTAGCGGGAGGTGCAGAGACCCAGTACTTC.

This clonotype was counted between two and nine times. The CDR3 DNA sequence: TGTGCCAGCTCTCTTAGCTCCGACAGGGGGCTTACTGAAGCTTTCTTT. It specifies CASSLSSDRGLTEAFF. The J gene is TRBJ1-1, the V gene TRBV18; 10 nucleotides agree with TRBD1. The CDR3 covers 16 residues. The V gene's germline CDR1 is KGHSH and CDR2 LQKENI. Trimming at V came to 6 bases and at J to 5 bases, leaving 12 bases not matched to a gene.

This clonotype was recorded many times. The chain carries TRBV6-5 and TRBJ2-3; the D call may be TRBD1 or TRBD2 (6 bases each). Looked up from germline, CDR1 is MNHEY and CDR2 is SVGAGI. The CDR3 has 14 residues. The V end lost 10 bases, the J end lost 3 bases, and 17 bases lay between the germline ends. CDR3 in amino acids: CATGGGPPTDTQYF. The CDR3 region has the DNA TGTGCCACCGGAGGGGGTCCTCCTACAGATACGCAGTATTTT.

This clonotype was found a few times. The chain uses TRBV5-1 and TRBJ2-2; D might be TRBD2 (5 bases). CDR1 is SGHRS, CDR2 YFSETQ, per germline. The CDR3 runs to 14 residues. V gave up 6 bases and J gave up 9 bases, with 18 bases separating them. The CDR3 reads CASTLTPAGRELFF. In nucleotides, the CDR3 is TGCGCCAGCACCCTGACCCCCGCGGGTAGGGAGCTGTTTTTT.

In this sample, this clonotype turned up a few times. The rearrangement joins TRBV7-2 to TRBJ1-2; D might be TRBD1 (5 bases). The germline gives CDR1 SGHTA, CDR2 FQGNSA. The V and J ends lost 4 bases and 5 bases respectively, with 11 bases between them. The length of the CDR3 is 13 residues. The DNA for the CDR3 is TGTGCCAGCAGCTCTCGAGGGGATTATGGCTACACCTTC. Protein sequence: CASSSRGDYGYTF.

This clonotype was seen many times. CDR3 nucleotide sequence: TGTGCCAGCAGCTCGACAGGGCGGTTTGATGCTGAAGCTTTCTTT. It translates to CASSSTGRFDAEAFF. The chain is built from TRBV7-2 and TRBJ1-1, with 7 bases identical to TRBD1. V dropped 4 bases and J dropped 6; count of bases not matched to a gene: 11. Germline CDR1 SGHTA, CDR2 FQGNSA. This CDR3 has 15 amino acids.

This clonotype showed up many times. The chain links TRBV10-3 to TRBJ1-2, with D maybe TRBD1 (6 bases). The CDR3 spans 14 residues. Germline V gene data show CDR1 as ENHRY and CDR2 as SYGVKD. Deletions cut 6 bases from V and 3 bases from J, with 14 bases between. The CDR3 protein is CAIRAHREDYGYTF. CDR3 bases: TGTGCCATCAGAGCTCACAGGGAAGACTATGGCTACACCTTC.

This chain joins TRBV12-3 or TRBV12-4 and TRBJ1-1; D remains unclear. Between the trimmed V and J ends, which lost 6 bases and 11 bases, there was a span of 22 bases. The CDR3 extends over 14 amino acids. The CDR3 sequence is CASSIQDGSLSAFF. The CDR3 coding sequence is TGTGCCAGCAGCATCCAGGACGGATCGCTAAGTGCTTTCTTT.

This clonotype was seen a few times. The chain joins TRBV28 to TRBJ2-5; D call uncertain. The CDR3 is made up of 15 amino acids. Germline CDR1 reads MDHEN; CDR2 reads SYDVKM. V gave up 6 bases and J gave up 2 bases, with 16 bases separating them. The CDR3 sequence is CASSRPFAGQETQYF. CDR3 bases: TGTGCCAGCAGCCGCCCATTTGCAGGTCAAGAGACCCAGTACTTC.